What follows describes a single T cell receptor beta chain. The antigen is undetermined. Patients counted as stable if ophthalmopathy did not develop within 18 months. The study enrolled patients aged 18 to 65 with newly diagnosed hyperthyroidism of under 2 months' duration. This specimen belongs to a study of T cells in Graves' hyperthyroidism and ophthalmopathy. Study-wide findings and caveats: Using 13 V-J features, a model discriminated ophthalmopathy from stable hyperthyroidism. The blood repertoire included most of the expanded thyroid clonotypes above 0.001.

Amplification of TCR beta CDR3 regions was performed using RNA transcripts as template. The TCR CDR3 first-round RT-PCR relied on the HTBI primer set. TCRdb passed the multiplex PCR reads through MiXCR, listing each CDR3 protein once. Of 500,000 to 600,000 distinct CDR3 sequences in the sample, 46% are singletons; the top ten hold about 8.3%. V trimming: 6 bases; J trimming: 4 bases; junction bases outside the gene matches: 7. The CDR3 sequence is 14 residues long. CDR1 and CDR2 (germline): MNHEY, SVGAGI. This sequence was found in a woman under 30 with Graves' hyperthyroidism. The chain links TRBV6-5 to TRBJ1-2; 8 positions match TRBD1. Sequenced input: peripheral blood or thyroid tissue (not recorded which). The CDR3 reads CASSLKDRAYGYTF. The DNA of the CDR3 is TGTGCCAGCAGCTTGAAGGACAGGGCCTATGGCTACACCTTC.